The 24 T cell receptor beta chains given below trace back to one sample, sequenced in a study of shared clonotypes between healthy human individuals. TCRdb keeps only in-frame clones here, not all; method: immunoSEQ multiplex PCR. There are some 2,000,000 clones in the sample; around 95% occur only once, and roughly 0.13% lies in the top ten. Source material: naive CD4+ T cells sorted from blood. This sample's subset: CD45RA+ positively selected. The receptors derive from a man aged 18-30 years in good health.

This chain connects TRBV6-1 to TRBJ2-7; no definite D call. From germline, CDR1 is MNHNS and CDR2 SASEGT. Trimming took 2 bases from V and 9 from J, leaving 11 bases between them. This CDR3 has 12 amino acids. The CDR3 coding sequence is TGTGCCAGCAGTGAATCCGGGCTCAGGCAGTACTTC. Protein sequence: CASSESGLRQYF.

The V call is TRBV10-1, the J call TRBJ2-7; perhaps D is TRBD1 or TRBD2 (6 bases each). Germline V gives CDR1 WNHNN, CDR2 SYGVQD (reference sequence). The CDR3 runs to 14 residues. CDR3: CTFYGGRGHHEQYF. The CDR3 nucleotides are TGCACCTTCTACGGGGGTAGGGGACATCACGAGCAGTACTTC.

V is TRBV10-3 and J is TRBJ2-1; 9 bases line up with TRBD1. CDR3 length equals 15 residues. V lost 4 bases and J lost 7; bases outside the gene matches: 8. The germline V gene has CDR1 ENHRY and CDR2 SYGVKD. In DNA, the CDR3 is TGTGCCATCAGTGTGGGAGGACAGGGGAAGAATGAGCAGTTCTTC. Its translation: CAISVGGQGKNEQFF.

The V call is TRBV5-1, the J call TRBJ2-2; a possible D gene is TRBD1 (6 bases). CDR3 length: 15 amino acids. The V gene lost 5 bases and the J gene lost 0 bases, with 11 bases spanning the gap. Germline values: CDR1 SGHRS, CDR2 YFSETQ. The CDR3 reads CASRQDSANTGELFF. The CDR3 region has the DNA TGCGCCAGCAGACAGGACAGCGCGAACACCGGGGAGCTGTTTTTT.

The V and J genes are TRBV6-5 and TRBJ1-5; 7 bases line up with TRBD1. Germline loops: CDR1 MNHEY, CDR2 SVGAGI. The CDR3 contains 15 residues. The ends lost 6 bases at V and 7 bases at J; junction bases unmatched: 12. CDR3 sequence reads: CASRPTRQGVQPQHF. DNA of the CDR3: TGTGCCAGCAGACCCACCCGGCAGGGGGTCCAGCCCCAGCATTTT.

As DNA, the CDR3 is TGTGCCAGCAGCCGCCGGGGACAAATGAACACTGAAGCTTTCTTT. Translating gives CASSRRGQMNTEAFF. The chain couples TRBV7-8 to TRBJ1-1; perhaps TRBD1 as D (6 bases). V lost 5 bases and J 0 bases, leaving 13 bases between the germline ends. The germline CDR1 and CDR2 sequences are SGHVS and FQNEAQ. CDR3 size: 15 residues.

The J gene is TRBJ1-6, the V gene TRBV6-1; TRBD1 matches at 8 bases. The CDR3 length is 14 residues. Trimming at V came to 11 bases and at J to 6 bases, leaving 9 bases not matched to a gene. Germline CDR1 and CDR2: MNHNS and SASEGT. CDR3 in DNA: TGTGCCGCCGTCCGGGACAGGTCTAATTCACCCCTCCACTTT. It encodes CAAVRDRSNSPLHF.

The chain couples TRBV4-1 to TRBJ2-1; D gene unclear. V lost 3 bases to trimming and J lost 7 bases, with 10 bases between them. The CDR3 is made up of 13 amino acids. The germline V gene has CDR1 MGHRA and CDR2 YSYEKL. CDR3 sequence (DNA): TGCGCCAGCAGCCACCCCTACGGGAATGAGCAGTTCTTC. Its translation: CASSHPYGNEQFF.

The chain links TRBV12-5 to TRBJ2-1, with 13 bases matching TRBD2. Losses at the gene ends were 7 bases for V and 3 bases for J; bases not matched to a gene: 18. The V gene's germline CDR1 is LGHNT and CDR2 FRNRAP. The CDR3 length is 20 residues. CDR3 protein: CASALIPGLAGQRLYNEQFF. The CDR3 DNA is TGTGCTAGTGCCCTCATACCGGGACTAGCGGGACAAAGACTCTACAATGAGCAGTTCTTC.

The chain combines TRBV9 with TRBJ2-2; 8 bases are shared with TRBD1. Per germline, CDR1 SGDLS and CDR2 YYNGEE. V was clipped by 4 bases and J by 0 bases; unmatched bases: 5. This CDR3 spans 16 amino acids. CDR3 region: CASSIRTGPNTGELFF. The CDR3 region has the DNA TGTGCCAGCAGCATCAGGACAGGGCCGAACACCGGGGAGCTGTTTTTT.

This chain joins TRBV11-3 and TRBJ2-2, with 8 bases fitting TRBD2. With V trimmed by 2 bases and J by 4 bases, 12 bases remained unmatched. Germline V gene sequence: CDR1 SGHNT, CDR2 YENEEA. This CDR3 contains 18 residues. Written as DNA, the CDR3 is TGTGCCAGCAGCTTAAGGGGGTGGAGCAGCGGGAGCACCGGGGAGCTGTTTTTT. Protein sequence: CASSLRGWSSGSTGELFF.

The chain recombines TRBV28 with TRBJ2-7; 7 nucleotides line up with TRBD1. The CDR3 loop spans 15 amino acids. Germline V gene sequence: CDR1 MDHEN, CDR2 SYDVKM. Germline trimming cut 4 bases from V and 0 bases from J; bases unmatched to any gene: 6. This CDR3 is CASSSTGTDSYEQYF. DNA for the CDR3: TGTGCCAGCAGTTCCACCGGGACAGACTCCTACGAGCAGTACTTC.

The J gene is TRBJ1-2, the V gene TRBV10-3; 9 bases agree with TRBD1. The V gene's germline CDR1 is ENHRY and CDR2 SYGVKD. The CDR3 covers 18 residues. The J segment lost 4 bases and the V segment lost 2 bases, leaving 14 bases of the junction unmatched. The DNA of the CDR3 is TGTGCCATCAGTGAGGCAACAGGGGGCGCGTCCCGTCCCTATGGCTACACCTTC. It specifies CAISEATGGASRPYGYTF.

The V call is TRBV6-1, the J call TRBJ1-2; perhaps TRBD1 as D (5 bases). The germline V and J ends were trimmed by 4 bases and 1 base, with 13 bases remaining between them. The germline V gene encodes CDR1 MNHNS and CDR2 SASEGT. CDR3 length: 15 residues. This CDR3 reads CASSVARALNYGYTF. DNA for the CDR3: TGTGCCAGCAGTGTGGCCAGGGCGCTTAACTATGGCTACACCTTC.

With respect to this clone: Other nucleotide sequences in the sample specify the same CDR3. This chain connects TRBV6-1 to TRBJ1-5; TRBD1 might be the D (6 bases). The CDR3 has 13 amino acids. The ends were cut back, 4 bases at V and 4 bases at J, with 8 bases in the middle. Germline CDR1 MNHNS, CDR2 SASEGT. The DNA for the CDR3 is TGTGCCAGCAGTGCTGACAGGAATCAGCCCCAGCATTTT. Its protein is CASSADRNQPQHF.

This chain links TRBV28 with TRBJ2-3; the D gene is possibly TRBD2 (5 bases). Trimming took off 5 bases at V and 5 bases at J, with 17 bases between the two ends. The germline CDR1 and CDR2 sequences are MDHEN and SYDVKM. The CDR3 is 15 residues long. The DNA of the CDR3 is TGTGCCAGCAGTACAGCCCCGGGGTTTCAAGATACGCAGTATTTT. Protein product: CASSTAPGFQDTQYF.

A single count supports this clone. This chain joins TRBV5-4 and TRBJ2-7; 9 bases line up with TRBD2. The V segment lost 2 bases and the J segment 1 base; nucleotides outside the gene matches: 4. CDR1 is SGHNT, CDR2 YYREEE, per germline (reference sequence). This CDR3 contains 15 residues. The CDR3 DNA reads as TGTGCCAGCAGCTTCTCGCGGGAGGGATCCTACGAGCAGTACTTC. Translation gives CASSFSREGSYEQYF.

The chain uses TRBV7-9 and TRBJ2-1, with unresolved D. V shed 6 bases and J shed 7 bases, with 13 bases lying between them. The length of the CDR3 is 13 residues. Per germline, CDR1 SEHNR and CDR2 FQNEAQ (reference sequence). CDR3: CASSRTLTNEQFF. CDR3 nucleotide sequence: TGTGCCAGCAGTCGTACGTTGACTAATGAGCAGTTCTTC.

The J gene is TRBJ1-5, the V gene TRBV7-9; 7 bases are shared with TRBD1. This CDR3 has 14 residues. The V gene's germline CDR1 is SEHNR and CDR2 FQNEAQ (reference sequence). V lost 1 base, J lost 9 bases, and 6 bases stayed unmatched. The CDR3 region has the DNA TGTGCCAGCAGCTTAGGGTGGACAGGCCGGCCCCAGCATTTT. This encodes CASSLGWTGRPQHF. Filled out from reference TRBV7-9 and TRBJ1-5, the complete variable domain reads DTGVSQNPRHKITKRGQNVTFRCDPISEHNRLYWYRQTLGQGPEFLTYFQNEAQLEKSRLLSDRFSAERPKGSFSTLEIQRTEQGDSAMYLCASSLGWTGRPQHFGDGTRLSIL.

The chain recombines TRBV6-1 with TRBJ1-2; D gene ambiguous. With 7 bases removed from V and 2 bases from J, the gap between germline ends came to 11 bases. Germline loops: CDR1 MNHNS, CDR2 SASEGT. The CDR3 extends over 13 amino acids. CDR3 amino acids: CASTMTDNYGYTF. The CDR3 DNA follows: TGTGCCAGCACGATGACGGACAACTATGGCTACACCTTC.

The gene calls are TRBV5-4 and TRBJ2-1; D unresolved. Trimming cost V 4 bases and J 5 bases, with 10 bases left between them. Per germline, CDR1 SGHNT and CDR2 YYREEE (reference sequence). CDR3 size: 13 residues. The CDR3 here is CASSVRLDNEQFF. The DNA for the CDR3 is TGTGCCAGCAGCGTTCGACTCGACAATGAGCAGTTCTTC.

This clone has a single count. The chain joins TRBV5-1 to TRBJ2-2; D may be TRBD1 (6 bases). This CDR3 is built from 15 residues. Germline CDR1 reads SGHRS; CDR2 reads YFSETQ. V lost 5 bases to trimming and J lost 0 bases, with 11 bases between them. CDR3 sequence reads: CASSKGEANTGELFF. CDR3 nucleotides: TGCGCCAGCAGTAAGGGGGAAGCGAACACCGGGGAGCTGTTTTTT.

V is TRBV19 and J is TRBJ1-5; weak D call: TRBD1 (5 bases). V was shortened by 9 bases and J by 3 bases, with 15 bases between the two germline ends. This CDR3 comprises 14 residues. Germline V gene lookup returns CDR1 LNHDA and CDR2 SQIVND (reference sequence). Here the CDR3 reads CASSQQAFNQPQHF. DNA for the CDR3: TGTGCCAGCTCCCAACAGGCTTTCAATCAGCCCCAGCATTTT.

This clone was seen only once. This chain connects TRBV10-2 to TRBJ2-6; no definite D call. The CDR3 consists of 13 residues. Per the germline V gene, CDR1 is WSHSY and CDR2 is SAAADI. With 7 bases removed from V and 0 bases from J, the gap between germline ends came to 4 bases. CDR3 loop: CASKSSGANVLTF. The CDR3 DNA reads as TGCGCCAGCAAAAGCTCTGGGGCCAACGTCCTGACTTTC.